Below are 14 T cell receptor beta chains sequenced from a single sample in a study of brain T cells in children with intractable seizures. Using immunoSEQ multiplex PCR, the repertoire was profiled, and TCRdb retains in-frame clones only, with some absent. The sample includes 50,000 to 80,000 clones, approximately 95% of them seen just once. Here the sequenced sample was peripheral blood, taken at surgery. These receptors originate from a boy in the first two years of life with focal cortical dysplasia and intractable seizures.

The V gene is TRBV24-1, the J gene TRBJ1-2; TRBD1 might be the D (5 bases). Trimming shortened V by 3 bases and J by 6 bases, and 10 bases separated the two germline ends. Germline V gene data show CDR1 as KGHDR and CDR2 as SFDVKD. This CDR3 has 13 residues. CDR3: CATSDGGGNGYTF. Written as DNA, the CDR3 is TGTGCCACCAGTGATGGGGGTGGGAATGGCTACACCTTC.

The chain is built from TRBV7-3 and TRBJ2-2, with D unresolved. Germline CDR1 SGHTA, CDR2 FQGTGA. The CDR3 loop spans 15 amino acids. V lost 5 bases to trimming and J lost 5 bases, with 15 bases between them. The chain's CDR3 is CASSPRPFDTGELFF. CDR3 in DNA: TGTGCCAGCAGCCCCAGGCCGTTCGATACCGGGGAGCTGTTTTTT.

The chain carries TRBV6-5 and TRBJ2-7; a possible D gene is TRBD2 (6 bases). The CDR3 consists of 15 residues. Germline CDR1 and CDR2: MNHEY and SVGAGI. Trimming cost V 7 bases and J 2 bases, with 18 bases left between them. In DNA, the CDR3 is TGTGCCAGCACCCAGCAACGCGGGGCGGCCTACGAGCAGTACTTC. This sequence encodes CASTQQRGAAYEQYF.

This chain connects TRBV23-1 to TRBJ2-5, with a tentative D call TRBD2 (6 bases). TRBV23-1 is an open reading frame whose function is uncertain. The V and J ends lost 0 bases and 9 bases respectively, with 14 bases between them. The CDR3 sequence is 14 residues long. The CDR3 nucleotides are TGCGCCAGCAGTCAATCGGACCCTCCGGGGGCCCAGTACTTC. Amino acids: CASSQSDPPGAQYF.

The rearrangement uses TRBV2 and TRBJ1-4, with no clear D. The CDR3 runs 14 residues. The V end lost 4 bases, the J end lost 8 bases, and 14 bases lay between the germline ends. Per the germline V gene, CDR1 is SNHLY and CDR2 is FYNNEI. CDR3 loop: CASSVEANREKLFF. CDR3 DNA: TGTGCCAGCAGTGTCGAGGCGAATCGGGAAAAACTGTTTTTT.

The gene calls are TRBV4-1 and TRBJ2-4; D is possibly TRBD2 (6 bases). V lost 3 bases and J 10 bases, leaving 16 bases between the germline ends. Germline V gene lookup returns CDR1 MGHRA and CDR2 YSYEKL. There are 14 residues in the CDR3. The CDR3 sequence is CASSQPTRGTIQYF. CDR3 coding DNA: TGCGCCAGCAGCCAGCCTACGCGGGGCACAATTCAGTACTTC.

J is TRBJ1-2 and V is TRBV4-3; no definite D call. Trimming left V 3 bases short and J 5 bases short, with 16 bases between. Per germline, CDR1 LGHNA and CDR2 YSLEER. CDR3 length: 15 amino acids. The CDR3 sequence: CASSQEWNSGYGYTF. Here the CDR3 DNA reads TGCGCCAGCAGCCAGGAATGGAACAGCGGTTATGGCTACACCTTC.

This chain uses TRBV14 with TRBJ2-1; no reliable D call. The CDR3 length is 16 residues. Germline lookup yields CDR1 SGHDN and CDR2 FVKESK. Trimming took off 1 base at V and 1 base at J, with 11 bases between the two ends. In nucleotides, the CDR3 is TGTGCCAGCAGCCAAGTCAAAGGCCCGTCCTACAATGAGCAGTTCTTC. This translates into CASSQVKGPSYNEQFF.

This CDR3 is CASRGLAAKTYEQYF. In nucleotides, the CDR3 is TGTGCCAGCAGAGGACTAGCGGCGAAAACCTACGAGCAGTACTTC. The chain is built from TRBV5-4 and TRBJ2-7; TRBD2 matches 10 bases. The CDR3 is 15 amino acids. V lost 5 bases to trimming and J lost 2 bases; unmatched junction nucleotides: 7. Germline assignment: CDR1 SGHNT and CDR2 YYREEE (reference sequence).

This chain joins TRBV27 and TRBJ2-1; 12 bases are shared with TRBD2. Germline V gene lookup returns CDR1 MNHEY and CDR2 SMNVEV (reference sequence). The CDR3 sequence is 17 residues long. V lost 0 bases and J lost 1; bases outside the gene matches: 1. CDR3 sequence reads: CASSLSTSGSSYNEQFF. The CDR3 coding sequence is TGTGCCAGCAGTTTATCGACTAGCGGGAGTTCCTACAATGAGCAGTTCTTC.

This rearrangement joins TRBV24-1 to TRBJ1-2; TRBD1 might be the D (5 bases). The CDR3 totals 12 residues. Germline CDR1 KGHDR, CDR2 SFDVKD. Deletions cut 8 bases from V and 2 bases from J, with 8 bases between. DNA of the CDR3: TGTGCCACCATGGGGCGGAACTATGGCTACACCTTC. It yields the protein CATMGRNYGYTF.

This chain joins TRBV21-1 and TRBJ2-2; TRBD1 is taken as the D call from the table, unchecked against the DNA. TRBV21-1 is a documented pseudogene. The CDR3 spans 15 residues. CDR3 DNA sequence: TGTGCCACCTCAGAGACAGGGAGTAACACCGGGGAGCTGTTTTTT. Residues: CATSETGSNTGELFF.

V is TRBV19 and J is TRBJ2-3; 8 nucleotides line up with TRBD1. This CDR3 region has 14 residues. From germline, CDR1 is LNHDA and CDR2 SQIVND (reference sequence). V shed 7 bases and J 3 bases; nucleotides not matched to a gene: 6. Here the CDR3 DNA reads TGTGCCAGTATGACAGGGGTAGGGACAGATACGCAGTATTTT. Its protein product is CASMTGVGTDTQYF.

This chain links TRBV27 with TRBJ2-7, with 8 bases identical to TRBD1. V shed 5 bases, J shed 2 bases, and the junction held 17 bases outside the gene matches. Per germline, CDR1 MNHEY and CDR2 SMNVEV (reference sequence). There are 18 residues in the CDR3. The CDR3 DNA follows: TGTGCCAGCAGTGCAATCGTGACGGGGACAGGATTAACCTACGAGCAGTACTTC. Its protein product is CASSAIVTGTGLTYEQYF.